These 24 T cell receptor beta chains originate from one sample sequenced in a study of T cells in Graves' hyperthyroidism and ophthalmopathy. TCR beta CDR3 regions were amplified from RNA transcripts. TCR CDR3 underwent first-round RT-PCR with the HTBI primer set. TCRdb processed the multiplex PCR reads anew with MiXCR; each CDR3 protein has one entry. The data show 210,000 or so distinct CDR3 sequences, 15% to 20% seen once. The sample consisted of blood. These TCRs come from a man aged 50 or older with Graves' hyperthyroidism.

Points on this clonotype: One base away lies a much larger clone, so this may be a sequencing read error. The gene calls are TRBV19 and TRBJ1-2; a weak D match, TRBD1 (5 bases). Between the trimmed V and J ends, which lost 8 bases and 8 bases, there was a span of 18 bases. The CDR3 covers 13 residues. Germline V CDR1 and CDR2: LNHDA, SQIVND (reference sequence). The DNA of the CDR3 is TGTGCCAGTGGTGAGGCCAGGGTGACCGGCTACACCTTC. Residues: CASGEARVTGYTF.

V is TRBV3-1 and J is TRBJ2-1; D gene unclear. The ends were cut back, 6 bases at V and 8 bases at J, with 11 bases in the middle. This CDR3 has 12 residues. Germline V gives CDR1 LGHDT, CDR2 YNNKEL (reference sequence). CDR3 in DNA: TGTGCCAGCAGTTTCTATTCGGATGAGCAGTTCTTC. This translates into CASSFYSDEQFF.

A few counts support this clonotype. This rearrangement joins TRBV11-3 to TRBJ2-7; 9 bases line up with TRBD1. The V segment lost 4 bases and the J segment 5 bases; nucleotides outside the gene matches: 6. The CDR3 is made up of 14 amino acids. In germline, CDR1 is SGHNT, CDR2 YENEEA. CDR3 residues: CASSSGQGPHEQYF. DNA for the CDR3: TGTGCCAGCAGCTCGGGACAGGGTCCGCACGAGCAGTACTTC.

There are a few counts of this clonotype. The chain recombines TRBV19 with TRBJ2-1; possible D gene TRBD1, 5 bases. The CDR3 consists of 15 residues. Germline assignment: CDR1 LNHDA and CDR2 SQIVND (reference sequence). Trimming left V 3 bases short and J 2 bases short, with 11 bases between. CDR3 protein: CASSIRTYPYNEQFF. CDR3 bases: TGTGCCAGTAGTATCCGGACATATCCCTACAATGAGCAGTTCTTC.

This clonotype was seen many times. The chain employs TRBV3-1 and TRBJ2-5; the D gene is possibly TRBD2 (5 bases). The CDR3 sequence is 14 residues long. The germline V gene encodes CDR1 LGHDT and CDR2 YNNKEL (reference sequence). V gave up 1 base and J gave up 3 bases, with 9 bases separating them. CDR3 loop: CASSQGVGEETQYF. The CDR3 DNA follows: TGTGCCAGCAGCCAAGGAGTGGGAGAAGAGACCCAGTACTTC.

This clonotype has only a few counts. The chain uses TRBV6-1 and TRBJ2-7; 11 bases line up with TRBD1. Per germline, CDR1 MNHNS and CDR2 SASEGT. With 5 bases clipped from V and 9 bases from J, the junction kept 6 bases outside the gene matches. There are 13 residues in the CDR3. Written as DNA, the CDR3 is TGTGCCAGCAGTACCGGGACAGGGGGTAGGCAGTACTTC. Amino acid sequence: CASSTGTGGRQYF.

J is TRBJ2-7 and V is TRBV5-1; weak D call: TRBD2 (5 bases). CDR1 and CDR2 (germline): SGHRS, YFSETQ. Trimming took 4 bases from V and 6 from J, leaving 14 bases between them. This CDR3 is 13 amino acids long. The CDR3 DNA reads as TGCGCCAGCAGCCCGGGATTTCCAACCGAGCAGTACTTC. This sequence encodes CASSPGFPTEQYF.

This clonotype was recorded at least ten times. The J gene is TRBJ2-3, the V gene TRBV3-1; D is undetermined. V was pared by 3 bases and J by 5 bases, with 6 bases between. Germline CDR1 is LGHDT and CDR2 is YNNKEL (reference sequence). CDR3 size: 12 residues. CDR3 protein: CASSHEVDTQYF. DNA for the CDR3: TGTGCCAGCAGCCACGAGGTAGATACGCAGTATTTT.

The chain recombines TRBV6-2 or TRBV6-3 with TRBJ2-4; tentatively, D is TRBD1 (6 bases). V lost 4 bases, J lost 5 bases, and 9 bases lay in between. The CDR3 has 13 amino acids. Germline loops: CDR1 MNHEY, CDR2 SVGEGT. CDR3 sequence (DNA): TGTGCCAGCAGTTTGGACAGAGAAAACATTCAGTACTTC. This sequence encodes CASSLDRENIQYF.

This clonotype was seen many times. The chain has TRBV4-2 and TRBJ2-7; 9 nucleotides agree with TRBD2. Trimming at V came to 0 bases and at J to 3 bases, leaving 6 bases not matched to a gene. In germline, CDR1 is LGHNA, CDR2 YNFKEQ. The length of the CDR3 is 16 residues. The CDR3 spells CASSQDRTSEFYEQYF. The CDR3, as DNA: TGTGCCAGCAGCCAAGACCGGACTAGCGAATTCTACGAGCAGTACTTC.

This clonotype was observed a single time. Just one base apart from a much larger clone, this may be a read error. The J gene is TRBJ2-7, the V gene TRBV11-2; D is undetermined. The CDR3 is 13 amino acids. CDR1 is SGHAT and CDR2 is FQNNGV in the germline V gene. The CDR3 loop is CASSPESSYGQYF. The CDR3 bases are TGTGCCAGCAGCCCGGAAAGCTCCTACGGGCAGTACTTC.

This clonotype was counted at least ten times. The chain carries TRBV11-2 and TRBJ2-1, with TRBD2 identical over 7 bases. The trim removed 5 bases at V and 4 bases at J, leaving 11 bases unmatched. The CDR3 spans 16 residues. The germline CDR1 and CDR2 sequences are SGHAT and FQNNGV. For the CDR3, the DNA is TGTGCCAGCAGCCTACTTCGCGGGAGAGCTTACAATGAGCAGTTCTTC. It translates to CASSLLRGRAYNEQFF.

This clonotype was recorded many times. The rearrangement uses TRBV30 and TRBJ2-2; 7 nucleotides agree with TRBD1. The junction had 7 bases not matched to a gene; V was cut back by 2 bases and J by 4 bases. CDR3 size: 15 residues. CDR1 is GTSNPN, CDR2 SVGIG, per germline (reference sequence). In DNA, the CDR3 is TGTGCCTGGAGTCCCGACAGGGTTGGCACCGGGGAGCTGTTTTTT. Translated: CAWSPDRVGTGELFF.

This clonotype was recorded a few times. The CDR3 nucleotides read TGTGCCACACGGGACAGGGGTTCCTCTTCGAACACCGGGGAGCTGTTTTTT. Amino acids: CATRDRGSSSNTGELFF. V and J are TRBV19 and TRBJ2-2, with TRBD1 identical over 10 bases. The CDR3 length is 17 residues. V shed 10 bases and J 0 bases; nucleotides not matched to a gene: 11. CDR1 is LNHDA and CDR2 is SQIVND in the germline V gene (reference sequence).

This clonotype was recorded many times. This chain uses TRBV11-2 with TRBJ1-5, with 8 positions matching TRBD1. The CDR3 is made up of 15 amino acids. With 5 bases clipped from V and 7 bases from J, the junction kept 10 bases outside the gene matches. CDR1 and CDR2 (germline): SGHAT, FQNNGV. DNA of the CDR3: TGTGCCAGCAGCCCGACCAGGGGGCGAGGACAGCCCCAGCATTTT. Its translation is CASSPTRGRGQPQHF.

This clonotype was detected only a few times. The gene calls are TRBV6-1 and TRBJ2-5; tentative D call: TRBD1 (6 bases). V was pared by 6 bases and J by 5 bases, with 13 bases between. Looked up from germline, CDR1 is MNHNS and CDR2 is SASEGT. CDR3 size: 13 residues. CDR3 region: CASRQQGRETQYF. Here the CDR3 DNA reads TGTGCCAGCAGACAACAGGGTAGGGAGACCCAGTACTTC.

The J gene is TRBJ2-1, the V gene TRBV20-1, with 9 bases aligning to TRBD2. The CDR3 consists of 14 residues. The V segment lost 5 bases and the J segment 8 bases; nucleotides outside the gene matches: 10. The germline gives CDR1 DFQATT, CDR2 SNEGSKA (reference sequence). The chain's CDR3 is CSASRAGGPDEQFF. CDR3 coding DNA: TGCAGTGCTTCACGGGCGGGAGGGCCGGATGAGCAGTTCTTC.

Comments on this clonotype: A much larger clone lies a single base off, so this may be a read error. The J gene is TRBJ2-2, the V gene TRBV18; D is ambiguous. Germline V lookup: CDR1 KGHSH, CDR2 LQKENI. The CDR3 length is 13 residues. CDR3 in amino acids: CACSPRNTGELFF. DNA for the CDR3: TGTGCCTGCTCACCACGGAACACCGGGGAGCTGTTTTTT.

This clonotype was counted ten times or more. This chain uses TRBV30 with TRBJ1-5; tentatively, D is TRBD1 (5 bases). This CDR3 region has 14 residues. The V gene's germline CDR1 is GTSNPN and CDR2 SVGIG (reference sequence). Trimming pared 3 bases from V and 1 base from J, leaving 10 bases between. In DNA form, the CDR3 reads TGTGCCTGGAGCGGTGGGGGAAGCAATCAGCCCCAGCATTTT. Translating it yields CAWSGGGSNQPQHF.

The V call is TRBV7-9, the J call TRBJ2-3; D gene ambiguous. The CDR3 consists of 12 residues. CDR1 SEHNR and CDR2 FQNEAQ come from the germline V gene (reference sequence). The germline V and J ends were trimmed by 5 bases and 7 bases, with 10 bases remaining between them. Written as DNA, the CDR3 is TGTGCCAGCAGCCCCTCTGCGAATACGCAGTATTTT. Its translation: CASSPSANTQYF.

This clonotype was seen repeatedly, ten times or more. The V and J genes are TRBV27 and TRBJ2-3; TRBD1 matches 7 bases. The CDR3 totals 15 residues. V lost 2 bases and J lost 3; bases outside the gene matches: 5. Germline V lookup: CDR1 MNHEY, CDR2 SMNVEV (reference sequence). CDR3 nucleotides: TGTGCCAGCAGTTTAAAGGGACAGCGGACAGATACGCAGTATTTT. This codes for CASSLKGQRTDTQYF.

A few counts support this clonotype. The chain is built from TRBV4-1 and TRBJ2-3; the match to TRBD2 covers 8 bases. Trimming cost V 7 bases and J 5 bases; bases outside gene matches: 17. Germline CDR1 MGHRA, CDR2 YSYEKL. This CDR3 contains 17 residues. DNA for the CDR3: TGCGCCAGCACCCTTGGTCTTAGCGGGATGGGGGGAGATACGCAGTATTTT. Amino acids: CASTLGLSGMGGDTQYF.

The sample holds many counts of this clonotype. The chain is built from TRBV30 and TRBJ2-5; no firm D call. The V gene's germline CDR1 is GTSNPN and CDR2 SVGIG (reference sequence). V lost 2 bases to trimming and J lost 4 bases, with 11 bases between them. This CDR3 is built from 13 residues. CDR3 nucleotide sequence: TGTGCCTGGAGTAGGTCTACGCGAGAGACCCAGTACTTC. Residues: CAWSRSTRETQYF.

This clonotype came up a few times. The chain is built from TRBV6-1 and TRBJ1-5; no clear D. Deletions cut 5 bases from V and 6 bases from J, with 14 bases between. This CDR3 region has 14 residues. Germline CDR1 and CDR2: MNHNS and SASEGT. CDR3 protein: CASSLDSGGQPQHF. DNA of the CDR3: TGTGCCAGCAGTTTGGACTCGGGCGGTCAGCCCCAGCATTTT.